Listed below are T cell receptor beta chains from one sample, sequenced in a study of PD-1 blockade in classical Hodgkin lymphoma. The assay was immunoSEQ multiplex PCR, and TCRdb's table has in-frame clones only and misses some. This table holds roughly 140,000 clones, approximately 80% found once. The specimen was peripheral blood mononuclear cells (PBMCs), collected before the second cycle of nivolumab. The receptors were gathered from a human donor with classical Hodgkin lymphoma. Both conserved end residues are part of each CDR3. The D gene is left open where the match is weak. Part of the rows lack a size; the others show once, few, many or a class for expanded clones.

J gene,clone size,V gene,D gene,CDR3 protein,CDR3 DNA
TRBJ2-7,few,TRBV5-1,TRBD1,CASKKGQETYEQYF,TGCGCCAGCAAAAAGGGACAGGAGACCTACGAGCAGTACTTC
TRBJ2-1,NA,TRBV18,NA,CASSPGTSYNEQFF,TGTGCCAGCTCACCCGGGACATCTTACAATGAGCAGTTCTTC
TRBJ2-7,NA,TRBV7-9,NA,CASSLAIEQYF,TGTGCCAGCAGCTTAGCTATAGAGCAGTACTTC
TRBJ2-5,NA,TRBV6-1,NA,CASSENRETQYF,TGTGCCAGCAGTGAAAATCGGGAGACCCAGTACTTC
TRBJ2-5,NA,TRBV5-4,TRBD1,CASSLGTGVETQYF,TGTGCCAGCAGCTTGGGGACAGGGGTGGAGACCCAGTACTTC
TRBJ2-5,NA,TRBV6-5,NA,CASSYGETQYF,TGTGCCAGCAGTTACGGGGAGACCCAGTACTTC
TRBJ2-2,NA,TRBV29-1,TRBD2,CSVGGGTGELFF,TGCAGCGTTGGGGGGGGAACCGGGGAGCTGTTTTTT
TRBJ1-2,NA,TRBV10-3,NA,CAISAGGGYGYTF,TGTGCCATCAGTGCCGGTGGGGGCTATGGCTACACCTTC
TRBJ2-7,NA,TRBV6-5,NA,CASSSPRGRTHEQYF,TGTGCCAGCAGTTCCCCGCGGGGGCGAACCCACGAGCAGTACTTC
TRBJ2-2,once,TRBV29-1,NA,CSVNRASNTGELFF,TGCAGCGTTAACAGGGCATCGAACACCGGGGAGCTGTTTTTT
TRBJ1-2,NA,TRBV6-5,TRBD1,CATFTGQGLLYGYTF,TGTGCCACCTTCACCGGACAGGGCCTCCTCTATGGCTACACCTTC
TRBJ2-3,NA,TRBV7-6,NA,CASSLDRADTQYF,TGTGCCAGCAGCTTAGACAGGGCTGATACGCAGTATTTT
TRBJ2-3,NA,TRBV13,TRBD2,CASSFLAGGPSTDTQYF,TGTGCCAGCAGCTTCCTAGCGGGAGGGCCAAGCACAGATACGCAGTATTTT
TRBJ1-5,many,TRBV7-9,NA,CASSYENQPQHF,TGTGCCAGCAGCTATGAGAATCAGCCCCAGCATTTT
TRBJ2-7,NA,TRBV7-6,TRBD2,CASSSAGTRDEQYF,TGTGCCAGCAGCTCCGCCGGGACTAGAGACGAGCAGTACTTC
TRBJ1-2,once,TRBV19,NA,CASNGRSGIYGYTF,TGTGCCAGCAACGGACGGTCGGGCATCTATGGCTACACCTTC
TRBJ2-7,NA,TRBV9,NA,CASSVARGRTRGNEQYF,TGTGCCAGCAGCGTAGCTCGGGGGAGGACCAGAGGAAACGAGCAGTACTTC
TRBJ2-1,NA,TRBV6-5,NA,CASRPQRTGEQFF,TGTGCCAGCAGACCCCAAAGGACTGGGGAGCAGTTCTTC
TRBJ2-3,NA,TRBV7-6,TRBD2,CASSLLGASGRIPDTQYF,TGTGCCAGCAGCTTATTGGGGGCTAGCGGGAGAATTCCAGATACGCAGTATTTT
TRBJ1-4,few,TRBV28,NA,CASSSTGYEKLFF,TGTGCCAGCAGTTCGACAGGTTATGAAAAACTGTTTTTT